This T cell receptor beta chain is drawn from a study of cytomegalovirus exposure and HLA in healthy donors. 60 Vbeta and 13 Jbeta primers were used in PCR. TCRdb's copy holds only in-frame clones and misses some; the assay was immunoSEQ multiplex PCR. Of about 76,000 clones listed, around four fifths are singletons. In the case of this clone: Antigen specificity is unknown.

General observations from the study: The authors enumerated 150 to 200 TCR beta chains as linked to cytomegalovirus. In a later analysis, V- and J-gene trimming of beta chains associated with a DCLRE1C missense variant, replicated independently. A prior analysis recorded that most TCR beta V segments were productive about 87% or about 30% of the time.

Per the germline V gene, CDR1 is SGHTS and CDR2 is YDEGEE. V gave up 0 bases and J gave up 4 bases, with 17 bases separating them. The CDR3 spans 17 residues. The sequencing sample was made of PBMCs. The sequence derives from a woman aged 40 to 49 in good health and CMV-seropositive. This sequence joins TRBV5-8 and TRBJ1-5; D is perhaps TRBD1 (5 bases). CDR3 loop: CASSLEPTEIRNQPQHF. The CDR3 DNA reads as TGTGCCAGCAGCTTGGAACCGACAGAGATTAGGAATCAGCCCCAGCATTTT. The variable domain in full, completed from reference TRBV5-8 and TRBJ1-5, reads EAGVTQSPTHLIKTRGQQATLRCSPISGHTSVYWYQQALGLGLQFLLWYDEGEERNRGNFPPRFSGRQFPNYSSELNVNALELEDSALYLCASSLEPTEIRNQPQHFGDGTRLSIL.